The TCR beta chain under discussion was sequenced for a study of blood T cell repertoires in COVID-19. Repertoires were generated with immunoSEQ multiplex PCR, while TCRdb's copy carries only in-frame clones and drops some. The sample consists of roughly 250,000 clones, 84% of them appearing once. The CDR3 is 13 residues long. Germline CDR1 reads LNHDA; CDR2 reads SQIVND (reference sequence). With V trimmed by 5 bases and J by 4 bases, 4 bases remained unmatched. Sequencing was carried out using peripheral blood. This chain connects TRBV19 to TRBJ1-2, with 7 bases fitting TRBD1. This receptor was identified in a human donor in a cohort sampled during active COVID-19. For the CDR3, the DNA is TGTGCCAGTAGTCCAGGGGGGAGCTATGGCTACACCTTC. It is translated as CASSPGGSYGYTF.